This T cell receptor beta chain was retrieved from a study of monozygotic twins with inflammatory bowel disease. An amount of approximately 3,500 ng of total RNA was used for each TCR library. TCRdb re-called the 5' RACE reads; every CDR3 protein appears as one record, without DNA. The sample table includes 200,000 to 250,000 distinct CDR3 sequences. Germline CDR1 is SEHNR and CDR2 is FQNEAQ (reference sequence). The CDR3 is made up of 13 amino acids. The specimen was blood. The source is a human donor with ulcerative colitis or Crohn's disease, or a healthy co-twin of an affected twin (not recorded which). The rearrangement uses TRBV7-9 and TRBJ1-4. The CDR3 spells CASTRSNKGRLFF.